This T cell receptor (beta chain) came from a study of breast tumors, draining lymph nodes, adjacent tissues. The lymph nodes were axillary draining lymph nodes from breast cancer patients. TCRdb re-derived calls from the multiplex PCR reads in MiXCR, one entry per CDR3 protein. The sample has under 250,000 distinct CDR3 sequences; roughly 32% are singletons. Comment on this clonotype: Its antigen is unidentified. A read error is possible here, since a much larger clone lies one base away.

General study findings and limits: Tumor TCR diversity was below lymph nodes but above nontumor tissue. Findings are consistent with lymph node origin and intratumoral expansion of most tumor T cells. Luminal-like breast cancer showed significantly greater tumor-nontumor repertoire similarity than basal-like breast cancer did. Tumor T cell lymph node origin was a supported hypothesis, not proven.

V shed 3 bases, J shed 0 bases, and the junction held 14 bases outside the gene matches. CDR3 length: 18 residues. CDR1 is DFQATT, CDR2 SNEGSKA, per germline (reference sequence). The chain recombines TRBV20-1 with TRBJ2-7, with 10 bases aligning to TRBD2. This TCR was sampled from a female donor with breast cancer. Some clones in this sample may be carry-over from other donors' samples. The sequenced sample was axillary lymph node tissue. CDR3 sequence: CSARALGTSAPSSYEQYF. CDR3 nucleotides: TGCAGTGCTAGGGCTCTCGGGACTAGCGCACCGAGCTCCTACGAGCAGTACTTC.